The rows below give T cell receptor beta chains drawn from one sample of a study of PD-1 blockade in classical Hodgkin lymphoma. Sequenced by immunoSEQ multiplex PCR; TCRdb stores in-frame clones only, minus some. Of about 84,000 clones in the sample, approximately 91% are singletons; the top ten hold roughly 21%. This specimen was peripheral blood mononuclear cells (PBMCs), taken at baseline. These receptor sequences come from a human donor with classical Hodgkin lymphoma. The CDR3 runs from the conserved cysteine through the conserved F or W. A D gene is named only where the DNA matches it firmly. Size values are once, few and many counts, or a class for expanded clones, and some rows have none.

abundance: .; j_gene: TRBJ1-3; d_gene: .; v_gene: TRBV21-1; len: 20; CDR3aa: CASSKGGKDSLAQRGNTIYF; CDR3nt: TGTGCCAGCAGCAAAGGGGGAAAGGACAGTTTAGCGCAGCGTGGAAACACCATATATTTT
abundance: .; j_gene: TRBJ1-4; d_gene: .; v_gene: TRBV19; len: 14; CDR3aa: CATSFRQINEKLFF; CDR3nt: TGTGCCACATCGTTTCGACAGATTAATGAAAAACTGTTTTTT
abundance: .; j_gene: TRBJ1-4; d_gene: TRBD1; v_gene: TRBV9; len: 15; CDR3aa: CASSARTGYNEKLFF; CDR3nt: TGTGCCAGCAGCGCCCGGACAGGGTATAATGAAAAACTGTTTTTT
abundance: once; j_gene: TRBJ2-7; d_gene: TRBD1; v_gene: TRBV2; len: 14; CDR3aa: CASKGTGKPYEQYF; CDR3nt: TGTGCCAGCAAGGGGACAGGGAAACCCTACGAGCAGTACTTC
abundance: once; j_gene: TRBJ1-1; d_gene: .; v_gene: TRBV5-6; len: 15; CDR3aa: CASSPVGGEGTEAFF; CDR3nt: TGTGCCAGCAGCCCGGTGGGGGGAGAGGGCACTGAAGCTTTCTTT
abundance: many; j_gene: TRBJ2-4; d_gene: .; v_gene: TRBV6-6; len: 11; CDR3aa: CASRLEGIQYF; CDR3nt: TGTGCCAGCAGACTAGAGGGCATTCAGTACTTC
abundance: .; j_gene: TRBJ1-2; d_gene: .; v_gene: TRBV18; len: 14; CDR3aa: CASSPPGAIYGYTF; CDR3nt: TGTGCCAGCTCCCCTCCAGGTGCCATATATGGCTACACCTTC
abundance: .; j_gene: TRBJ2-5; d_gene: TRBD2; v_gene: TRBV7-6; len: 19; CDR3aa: CASSLVQRESPYPQETQYF; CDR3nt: TGTGCCAGCAGCTTAGTTCAGCGGGAGTCTCCATACCCACAGGAGACCCAGTACTTC
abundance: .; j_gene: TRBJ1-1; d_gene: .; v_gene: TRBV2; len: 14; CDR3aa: CASILDSLNTEAFF; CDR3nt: .
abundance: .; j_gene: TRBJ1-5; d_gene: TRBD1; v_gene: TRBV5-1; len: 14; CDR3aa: CASSPGTGFQPQHF; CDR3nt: TGCGCCAGCAGCCCCGGGACAGGGTTTCAGCCCCAGCATTTT
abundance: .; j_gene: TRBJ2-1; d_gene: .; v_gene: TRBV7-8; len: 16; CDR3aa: CASSLVSALAYNEQFF; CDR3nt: TGTGCCAGCAGCTTAGTTTCGGCACTTGCCTACAATGAGCAGTTCTTC
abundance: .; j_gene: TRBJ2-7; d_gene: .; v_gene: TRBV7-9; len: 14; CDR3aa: CASSLAGLSYEQYF; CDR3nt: TGTGCCAGCAGCTTAGCAGGGCTCTCCTACGAGCAGTACTTC
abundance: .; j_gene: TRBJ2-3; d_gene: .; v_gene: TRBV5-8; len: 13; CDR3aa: CASSPTDEDTQYF; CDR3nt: TGTGCCAGCAGCCCGACGGATGAAGATACGCAGTATTTT